A selection of T cell receptor beta chains follows, all from one sample in a study of STAT3 mutations in large granular lymphocyte leukemia. The protocol was immunoSEQ multiplex PCR, while the TCRdb copy is restricted to in-frame clones and leaves out a portion. The data show 35,000 or so clones, about 88% seen once. The sequencing sample was made of PBMCs. These receptors were taken from a human donor with T large granular lymphocyte leukemia. Some clones in this sample may be carry-over from other donors' samples. The CDR3 runs from the conserved cysteine through the conserved F or W. D genes are given only for firm matches. Rows give clone size only sometimes, using once, few, many, or a class for an expanded clone.

D,size,V,J,DNA,CDR3
-,-,TRBV2,TRBJ1-2,TGTGCCAGCAGCGACGACCGCGTCCGTAGCTATGGCTACACCTTC,CASSDDRVRSYGYTF
TRBD2,-,TRBV4-2,TRBJ2-3,TGTGCCAGCAGCCGTCGACTAGCGGAGCCCACAGATACGCAGTATTTT,CASSRRLAEPTDTQYF
-,-,TRBV14,TRBJ1-1,TGTGCCAGCCAGCTTGGGCCGGGTGAAGCTTTCTTT,CASQLGPGEAFF
-,-,TRBV15,TRBJ1-5,TGTGCCACCAGAGGCGCGGAATGGAATCAGCCCCAGCATTTT,CATRGAEWNQPQHF
TRBD1,-,TRBV7-9,TRBJ1-2,TGTGCCAGCAGCGCAGGGGACAGCTATGGCTACACCTTC,CASSAGDSYGYTF
-,-,TRBV5-6,TRBJ1-1,TGTGCCAGCAGCTTGAAAGGAAAGACTGAAGCTTTCTTT,CASSLKGKTEAFF
-,-,TRBV10-2,TRBJ1-4,TGCGCCAGCAGCCAGACAGGCACAGCCATGGAAAAACTGTTTTTT,CASSQTGTAMEKLFF
TRBD2,-,TRBV2,TRBJ2-2,TGTGCCAGCAGACTAGCGGGGGGGTCGAACACCGGGGAGCTGTTTTTT,CASRLAGGSNTGELFF
TRBD1,-,TRBV19,TRBJ2-7,TGTGCCAGTAGTAACTCCCAGGGGGCGGGCGAGCAGTACTTC,CASSNSQGAGEQYF
-,-,TRBV30,TRBJ1-6,TGTGCCTGGAGTAACCAGGGGCCCAATTCACCCCTCCACTTT,CAWSNQGPNSPLHF
TRBD1,-,TRBV4-3,TRBJ2-7,TGCGCCAGCAGCCACGGGACAGGGGGCGGCTACGAGCAGTACTTC,CASSHGTGGGYEQYF
TRBD1,once,TRBV5-1,TRBJ2-5,TGCGCCAGCAGCTTGCTGGGACAGGAGCAAGAGACCCAGTACTTC,CASSLLGQEQETQYF
TRBD1,-,TRBV7-2,TRBJ1-1,TGTGCCAGCAGCTCGGGACAGGCAAACACTGAAGCTTTCTTT,CASSSGQANTEAFF
-,-,TRBV7-9,TRBJ1-6,TGTGCCAGCAGCTTAGGAGTGGTCAATTCACCCCTCCACTTT,CASSLGVVNSPLHF
TRBD2,-,TRBV10-3,TRBJ2-1,TGTGCCATCAGCGAGCGGGAGGCGAGCAATGAGCAGTTCTTC,CAISEREASNEQFF
-,-,TRBV5-4,TRBJ2-5,TGTGCCAGCACCCTACGGGGGACTGCCAGCTGGGAGACCCAGTACTTC,CASTLRGTASWETQYF
TRBD1,-,TRBV9,TRBJ2-2,TGTGCCAGCAGCCCCAGGACAGGGGGGATCACCGGGGAGCTGTTTTTT,CASSPRTGGITGELFF
-,-,TRBV4-1,TRBJ2-5,TGCGCCAGCAGCCAAGATGGGGCAGGGCCAGAGACCCAGTACTTC,CASSQDGAGPETQYF
TRBD1,-,TRBV6-5,TRBJ2-7,TGTGCCAGCAGTTACTCGGGACAGGATACCTACGAGCAGTACTTC,CASSYSGQDTYEQYF
TRBD1,-,TRBV4-1,TRBJ2-6,TGCGCCAGCAGTTACTCCGGGACAGGCCTACTTTCTGGGGCCAACGTCCTGACTTTC,CASSYSGTGLLSGANVLTF
TRBD1,-,TRBV5-1,TRBJ2-1,TGCGCCAGCAGCTTAACGGACAGGTACAATGAGCAGTTCTTC,CASSLTDRYNEQFF
-,-,TRBV5-4,TRBJ1-2,TGTGCCAGCAGCCCCCCGACCGGGGGCGCGGGGTATGGCTACACCTTC,CASSPPTGGAGYGYTF
TRBD1,-,TRBV4-3,TRBJ1-2,TGCGCCAGCAGCCAAGATGCGTTAGGGGGCGCTTCTGGCTACACCTTC,CASSQDALGGASGYTF
-,-,TRBV2,TRBJ1-1,TGTGCCAGCACTCTGTCTGGGGGCCCCACTGAAGCTTTCTTT,CASTLSGGPTEAFF
-,-,TRBV30,TRBJ1-2,TGTGCCTGGAGTGAGCCAGGCGGCTACACCTTC,CAWSEPGGYTF
-,-,TRBV7-2,TRBJ2-7,TGTGCCAGCAGCCCCGAGGGGGGATCGAGGTCGGGCGAGCAGTACTTC,CASSPEGGSRSGEQYF
-,-,TRBV5-1,TRBJ2-1,TGCGCCAGCAGCGTACCGGGCCCTGAGCAGTTCTTC,CASSVPGPEQFF
-,-,TRBV28,TRBJ2-5,TGTGCCAGCAGAACGGGACCCGAGACCCAGTACTTC,CASRTGPETQYF
TRBD1,few,TRBV6-5,TRBJ1-2,TGTGCCAGCAGCAGGGACAGTAACTATGGCTACACCTTC,CASSRDSNYGYTF
-,-,TRBV5-1,TRBJ2-3,TGCGCCAGCAGCCTCAGGGCGAGCACAGATACGCAGTATTTT,CASSLRASTDTQYF
-,-,TRBV7-9,TRBJ1-2,TGTGCCAGCAGCTTAGACCCTTGGGGCTACACCTTC,CASSLDPWGYTF
-,-,TRBV5-4,TRBJ1-2,TGTGCCAGCAGCCGGACAGAAACTAACTATGGCTACACCTTC,CASSRTETNYGYTF
TRBD1,once,TRBV5-1,TRBJ1-5,TGCGCCAGCAGCTACCCCGGGACAGGGAACCAGCCCCAGCATTTT,CASSYPGTGNQPQHF
-,-,TRBV5-1,TRBJ1-1,TGCGCCAGCAGCTGGGGGGGCGGTGGGACTGAAGCTTTCTTT,CASSWGGGGTEAFF
-,-,TRBV7-9,TRBJ1-1,TGTGCCAGCACTGACGGGAGCCCTGAAGCTTTCTTT,CASTDGSPEAFF
-,once,TRBV9,TRBJ1-2,TGTGCCAGCAGCGTAGTAAATTCTAACTATGGCTACACCTTC,CASSVVNSNYGYTF
-,-,TRBV5-1,TRBJ1-1,TGCGCCAGCAGCACTGACAGAGCCACTGAAGCTTTCTTT,CASSTDRATEAFF
-,-,TRBV7-8,TRBJ1-2,TGTGCCAGCAGCTTAGCGGTTATTGATAACTATGGCTACACCTTC,CASSLAVIDNYGYTF
-,-,TRBV19,TRBJ2-1,TGTGCCAGTAGCCCGGCGGGCTACTCCTACAATGAGCAGTTCTTC,CASSPAGYSYNEQFF
TRBD1,-,TRBV19,TRBJ1-5,TGTGCCAGTAGTATTGGACAGGCGTGGGCAGAACAGCCCCAGCATTTT,CASSIGQAWAEQPQHF
-,once,TRBV7-2,TRBJ1-2,TGTGCCAGCACCCCGGGCCTCTCCGGTCTATACGGCTACACCTTC,CASTPGLSGLYGYTF
TRBD1,-,TRBV29-1,TRBJ2-1,TGCAGCGTAGGACAGGGACGAAGGGAGCAGTTCTTC,CSVGQGRREQFF
-,-,TRBV5-1,TRBJ2-1,TGCGCCAGCAGCTTGGCCGTCTTTCGGGCGCGGGGTGTGAATGAGCAGTTCTTC,CASSLAVFRARGVNEQFF